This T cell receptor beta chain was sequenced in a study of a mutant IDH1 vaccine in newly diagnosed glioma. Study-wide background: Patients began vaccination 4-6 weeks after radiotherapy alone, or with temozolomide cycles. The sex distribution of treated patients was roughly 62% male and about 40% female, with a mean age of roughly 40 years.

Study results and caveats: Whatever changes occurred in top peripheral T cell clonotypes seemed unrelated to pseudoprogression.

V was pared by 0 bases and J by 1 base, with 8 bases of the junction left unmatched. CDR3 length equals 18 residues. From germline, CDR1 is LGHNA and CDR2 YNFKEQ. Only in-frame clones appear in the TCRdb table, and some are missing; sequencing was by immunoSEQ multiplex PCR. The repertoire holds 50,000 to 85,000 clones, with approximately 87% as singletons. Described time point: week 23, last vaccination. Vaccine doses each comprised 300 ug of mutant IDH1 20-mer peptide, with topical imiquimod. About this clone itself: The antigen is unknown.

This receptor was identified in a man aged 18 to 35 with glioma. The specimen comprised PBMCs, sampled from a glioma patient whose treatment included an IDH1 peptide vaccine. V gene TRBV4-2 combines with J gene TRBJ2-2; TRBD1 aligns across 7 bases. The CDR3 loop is CASSQDLRQGWNTGELFF. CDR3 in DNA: TGTGCCAGCAGCCAAGACCTTCGACAGGGCTGGAACACCGGGGAGCTGTTTTTT.